The 4 T cell receptor beta chains below all came from one sample that was sequenced in a study of T cells in tuberculosis. Clones were sequenced by immunoSEQ multiplex PCR, and TCRdb holds only the in-frame ones, with some missing. The table lists roughly 32,000 clones, around 95% of them singletons. Specimen: PBMCs. The receptors were gathered from a donor aged 10 to 29 with latent tuberculosis or without tuberculosis infection.

The chain combines TRBV6-6 with TRBJ1-2; the match to TRBD1 covers 12 bases. The CDR3 has 15 residues. V trimming: 5 bases; J trimming: 7 bases; junction bases outside the gene matches: 8. The germline gives CDR1 MNHNY, CDR2 SVGAGI (reference sequence). CDR3 sequence (DNA): TGTGCCAGCAGTAACCCGGGACAGGGGGCTTTTGGCTACACCTTC. Its protein product is CASSNPGQGAFGYTF.

This chain connects TRBV19 to TRBJ1-5; D is perhaps TRBD1 (5 bases). Germline V lookup: CDR1 LNHDA, CDR2 SQIVND (reference sequence). This CDR3 is 13 amino acids long. The V end lost 6 bases, the J end lost 2 bases, and 8 bases lay between the germline ends. The CDR3 sequence is CASSDRRNQPQHF. As DNA, the CDR3 is TGTGCCAGTAGCGACAGACGCAATCAGCCCCAGCATTTT. Full variable domain (rest looked up from reference TRBV19 and TRBJ1-5): DGGITQSPKYLFRKEGQNVTLSCEQNLNHDAMYWYRQDPGQGLRLIYYSQIVNDFQKGDIAEGYSVSREKKESFPLTVTSAQKNPTAFYLCASSDRRNQPQHFGDGTRLSIL.

This clone showed up just once. The chain uses TRBV7-2 and TRBJ2-7, with 10 bases matching TRBD2. Germline CDR1 and CDR2: SGHTA and FQGNSA. V lost 1 base, J lost 5 bases, and 11 bases stayed unmatched. The CDR3 sequence is 17 residues long. The CDR3, as DNA: TGTGCCAGCAGCTTAGATACCCAGCGGGAGGGCCTAGACGAGCAGTACTTC. Protein: CASSLDTQREGLDEQYF.

The chain employs TRBV19 and TRBJ1-2; no definite D call. Between the trimmed V and J ends, which lost 1 base and 7 bases, there was a span of 16 bases. The CDR3 contains 15 residues. Germline CDR1 and CDR2: LNHDA and SQIVND (reference sequence). The CDR3 DNA sequence: TGTGCCAGTAGTATAGTACCAGTGATGACAAGTGGCTACACCTTC. Its protein product is CASSIVPVMTSGYTF.